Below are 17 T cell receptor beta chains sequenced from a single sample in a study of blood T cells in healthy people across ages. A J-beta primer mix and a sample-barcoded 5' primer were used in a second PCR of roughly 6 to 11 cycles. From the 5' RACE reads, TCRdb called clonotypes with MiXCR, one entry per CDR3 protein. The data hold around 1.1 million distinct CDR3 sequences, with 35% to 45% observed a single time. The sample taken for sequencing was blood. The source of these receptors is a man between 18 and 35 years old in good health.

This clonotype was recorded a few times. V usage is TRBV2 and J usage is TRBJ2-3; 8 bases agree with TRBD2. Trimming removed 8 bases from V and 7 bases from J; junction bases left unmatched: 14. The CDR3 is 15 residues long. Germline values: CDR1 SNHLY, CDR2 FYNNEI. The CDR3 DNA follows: TGTGCCAGCCAGAAAGAGAAGACTAGCGTAAATACGCAGTATTTT. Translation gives CASQKEKTSVNTQYF.

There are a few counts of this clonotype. In DNA form, the CDR3 reads TGTGCCAGCATCCGAGGGGCGGGTAATGAAAAACTGTTTTTT. It translates to CASIRGAGNEKLFF. The chain couples TRBV12-3 or TRBV12-4 to TRBJ1-4, with D tentatively TRBD1 (5 bases). V was pared by 7 bases and J by 4 bases, with 13 bases between. The CDR3 is made up of 14 amino acids.

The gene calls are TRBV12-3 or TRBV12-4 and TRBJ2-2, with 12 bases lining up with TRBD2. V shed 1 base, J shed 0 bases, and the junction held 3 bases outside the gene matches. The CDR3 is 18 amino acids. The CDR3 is CASSLVLAGGSNTGELFF. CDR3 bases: TGTGCCAGCAGTTTAGTACTAGCGGGGGGCTCGAACACCGGGGAGCTGTTTTTT.

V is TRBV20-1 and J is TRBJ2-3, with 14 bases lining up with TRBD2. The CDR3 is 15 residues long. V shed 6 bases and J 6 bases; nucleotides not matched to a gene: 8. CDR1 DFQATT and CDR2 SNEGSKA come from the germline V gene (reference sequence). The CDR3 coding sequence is TGCAGTGCCCGCGGACTAGCGGGGGGCCTGGATACGCAGTATTTT. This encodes CSARGLAGGLDTQYF.

The CDR3 sequence: CASTTIAGGANEQYF. In DNA, the CDR3 is TGTGCCAGCACTACTATAGCGGGGGGTGCAAATGAGCAGTACTTC. V is TRBV11-2 and J is TRBJ2-5; 10 nucleotides line up with TRBD2. This CDR3 region has 15 residues. The junction had 16 bases not matched to a gene; V was cut back by 7 bases and J by 11 bases. From germline, CDR1 is SGHAT and CDR2 FQNNGV.

Here the CDR3 reads CSAKGLPSDYGYTF. The CDR3 DNA sequence: TGCAGTGCTAAGGGGCTACCGTCAGACTATGGCTACACCTTC. The rearrangement joins TRBV20-1 to TRBJ1-2, with D maybe TRBD1 (5 bases). V lost 4 bases, J lost 3 bases, and 15 bases lay in between. From germline, CDR1 is DFQATT and CDR2 SNEGSKA (reference sequence). This CDR3 spans 14 amino acids.

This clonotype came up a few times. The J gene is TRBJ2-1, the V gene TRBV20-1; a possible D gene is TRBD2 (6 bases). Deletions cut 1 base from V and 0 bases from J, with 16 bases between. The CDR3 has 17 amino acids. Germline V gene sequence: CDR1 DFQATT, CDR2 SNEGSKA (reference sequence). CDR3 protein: CSARVLRGTSSYNEQFF. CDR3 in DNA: TGCAGTGCTAGAGTTCTCCGGGGGACCAGCTCCTACAATGAGCAGTTCTTC.

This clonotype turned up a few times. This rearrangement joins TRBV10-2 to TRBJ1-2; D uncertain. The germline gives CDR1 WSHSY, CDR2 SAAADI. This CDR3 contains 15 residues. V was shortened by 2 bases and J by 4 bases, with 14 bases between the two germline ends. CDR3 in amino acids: CASSEIVTVTYGYTF. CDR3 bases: TGCGCCAGCAGTGAGATTGTCACAGTCACCTATGGCTACACCTTC.

Here the CDR3 reads CASSVGQGAAFF. The DNA for the CDR3 is TGTGCCAGCAGCGTCGGGCAGGGAGCAGCTTTCTTT. The chain links TRBV9 to TRBJ1-1; D is perhaps TRBD1 (5 bases). The CDR3 contains 12 residues. V lost 2 bases and J lost 10, with 12 bases in between. Germline V gives CDR1 SGDLS, CDR2 YYNGEE.

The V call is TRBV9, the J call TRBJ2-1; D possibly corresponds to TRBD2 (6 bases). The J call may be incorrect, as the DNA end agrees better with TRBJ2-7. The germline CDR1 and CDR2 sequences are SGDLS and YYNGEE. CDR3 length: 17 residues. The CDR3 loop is CASSPSGGAPSYNEQYF. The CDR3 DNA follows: TGTGCCAGCAGCCCCTCGGGCGGGGCGCCCTCCTACAATGAGCAGTACTTC.

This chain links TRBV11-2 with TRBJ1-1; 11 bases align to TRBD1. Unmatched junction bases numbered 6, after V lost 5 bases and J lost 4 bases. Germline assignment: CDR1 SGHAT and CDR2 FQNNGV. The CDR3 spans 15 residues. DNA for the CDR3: TGTGCCAGCAGCCCCGGACAGGGGGCGGCCACTGAAGCTTTCTTT. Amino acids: CASSPGQGAATEAFF. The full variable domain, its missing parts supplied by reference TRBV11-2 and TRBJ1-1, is EAGVAQSPRYKIIEKRQSVAFWCNPISGHATLYWYQQILGQGPKLLIQFQNNGVVDDSQLPKDRFSAERLKGVDSTLKIQPAKLEDSAVYLCASSPGQGAATEAFFGQGTRLTVV.

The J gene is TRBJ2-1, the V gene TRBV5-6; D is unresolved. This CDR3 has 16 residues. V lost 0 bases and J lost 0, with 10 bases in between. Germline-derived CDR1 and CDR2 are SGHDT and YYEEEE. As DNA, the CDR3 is TGTGCCAGCAGCTTGGCCCCAGCGTTCTCCTACAATGAGCAGTTCTTC. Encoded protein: CASSLAPAFSYNEQFF.

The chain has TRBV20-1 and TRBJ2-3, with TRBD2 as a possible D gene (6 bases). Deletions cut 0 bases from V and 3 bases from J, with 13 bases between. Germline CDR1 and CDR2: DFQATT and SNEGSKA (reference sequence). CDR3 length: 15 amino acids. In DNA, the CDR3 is TGCAGTGCTAGAGATGGAGGGGTTCAGACAGATACGCAGTATTTT. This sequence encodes CSARDGGVQTDTQYF.

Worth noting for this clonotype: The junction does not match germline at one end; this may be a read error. The CDR3 DNA reads TGTGCCGGCAGTTTAATTAGCGAACCAAACAATGAGCAGTTCTTC. Its protein product is CAGSLISEPNNEQFF. V gene TRBV27 combines with J gene TRBJ2-1; D may be TRBD2 (5 bases). The CDR3 covers 15 residues. CDR1 MNHEY and CDR2 SMNVEV come from the germline V gene (reference sequence).

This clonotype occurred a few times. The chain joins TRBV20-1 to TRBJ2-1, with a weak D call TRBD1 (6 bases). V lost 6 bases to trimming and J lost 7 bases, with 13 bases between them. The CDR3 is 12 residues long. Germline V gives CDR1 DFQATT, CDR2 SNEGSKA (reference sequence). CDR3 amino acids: CSANVQGNEQFF. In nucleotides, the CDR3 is TGCAGTGCGAACGTACAGGGAAATGAGCAGTTCTTC.

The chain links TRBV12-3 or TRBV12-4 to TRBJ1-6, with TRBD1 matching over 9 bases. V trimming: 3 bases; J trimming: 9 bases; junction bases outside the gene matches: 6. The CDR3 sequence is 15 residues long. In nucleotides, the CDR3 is TGTGCCAGCAGTTTTTCGGGACAGGGTGGTTCACCCCTCCACTTT. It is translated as CASSFSGQGGSPLHF.

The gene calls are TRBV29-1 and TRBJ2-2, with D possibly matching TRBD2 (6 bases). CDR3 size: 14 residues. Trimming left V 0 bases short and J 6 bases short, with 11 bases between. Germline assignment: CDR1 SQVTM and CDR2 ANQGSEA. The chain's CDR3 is CSVEDPEGPGELFF. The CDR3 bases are TGCAGCGTTGAAGATCCGGAGGGCCCCGGGGAGCTGTTTTTT.